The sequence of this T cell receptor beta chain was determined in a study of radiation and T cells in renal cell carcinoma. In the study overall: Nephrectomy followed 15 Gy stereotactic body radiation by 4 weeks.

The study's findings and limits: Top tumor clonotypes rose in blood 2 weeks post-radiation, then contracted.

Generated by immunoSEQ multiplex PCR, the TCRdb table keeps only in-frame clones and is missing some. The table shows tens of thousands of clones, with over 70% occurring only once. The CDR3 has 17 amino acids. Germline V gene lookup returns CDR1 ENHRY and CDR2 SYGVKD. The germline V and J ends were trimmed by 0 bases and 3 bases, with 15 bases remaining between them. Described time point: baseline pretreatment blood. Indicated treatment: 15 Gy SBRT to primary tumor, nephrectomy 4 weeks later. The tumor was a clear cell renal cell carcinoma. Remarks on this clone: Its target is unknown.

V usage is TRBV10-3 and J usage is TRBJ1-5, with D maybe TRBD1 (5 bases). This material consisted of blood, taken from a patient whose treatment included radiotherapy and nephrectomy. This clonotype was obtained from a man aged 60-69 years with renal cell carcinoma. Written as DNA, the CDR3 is TGTGCCATCAGTGAGTCTTGGGCCGGGGCCTACAATCAGCCCCAGCATTTT. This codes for CAISESWAGAYNQPQHF.